Shown below are 14 T cell receptor beta chains from a single sample sequenced in a study of blood T cell repertoires in COVID-19. Repertoires were generated with immunoSEQ multiplex PCR, while TCRdb's copy carries only in-frame clones and drops some. Here the sample spans 250,000 to 350,000 clones, 85% to 90% being singletons. Sample: PBMCs or T cells enriched from blood (not recorded which). These TCRs come from a woman between 18 and 29 years old who had recovered from COVID-19.

The rearrangement joins TRBV12-5 to TRBJ1-5, with 8 bases fitting TRBD1. This CDR3 comprises 15 residues. CDR1 and CDR2 from the germline V gene are LGHNT and FRNRAP. After removal of 1 base from V and 4 bases from J, the junction contained 3 bases not matched to a gene. In nucleotides, the CDR3 is TGTGCTAGTGGTTTGGGCGGACAGGGAAATCAGCCCCAGCATTTT. As protein: CASGLGGQGNQPQHF.

For the CDR3, the DNA is TGTGCCAGCAGCGACGGACAGGGTGCCCACTATGGCTACACCTTC. Translated, it gives CASSDGQGAHYGYTF. The V gene is TRBV7-9, the J gene TRBJ1-2; 8 bases match TRBD1. With V trimmed by 5 bases and J by 3 bases, 8 bases remained unmatched. CDR1 and CDR2 from the germline V gene are SEHNR and FQNEAQ (reference sequence). The CDR3 is made up of 15 amino acids.

The V gene is TRBV20-1, the J gene TRBJ2-5; D remains ambiguous. The germline CDR1 and CDR2 sequences are DFQATT and SNEGSKA (reference sequence). The CDR3 spans 11 residues. The germline V and J ends were trimmed by 6 bases and 5 bases, with 10 bases remaining between them. The CDR3 DNA reads TGCAGTGCCCCCAGGTGGGAGACCCAGTACTTC. It translates to CSAPRWETQYF.

This sequence joins TRBV27 and TRBJ1-4; tentatively, D is TRBD1 (5 bases). The V and J ends lost 3 bases and 10 bases respectively, with 18 bases between them. The CDR3 length is 15 residues. Germline CDR1 is MNHEY and CDR2 is SMNVEV (reference sequence). The CDR3 spells CASSFQGVGPTKLFF. DNA of the CDR3: TGTGCCAGCAGTTTTCAAGGGGTAGGACCTACAAAACTGTTTTTT.

V is TRBV6-5 and J is TRBJ1-6; TRBD1 matches at 9 bases. This CDR3 is 14 amino acids long. Trimming removed 8 bases from V and 7 bases from J; junction bases left unmatched: 6. CDR1 is MNHEY, CDR2 SVGAGI, per germline. CDR3 in DNA: TGTGCCAGCGATCGGACAGGGGAGAATTCACCCCTCCACTTT. This encodes CASDRTGENSPLHF.

This clone was picked up one time. CDR3 sequence reads: CASSYSSGETYEQYF. The DNA for the CDR3 is TGTGCCAGCAGCTACAGTAGCGGGGAGACCTACGAGCAGTACTTC. The V and J genes are TRBV11-2 and TRBJ2-7, with 8 bases fitting TRBD2. The CDR3 consists of 15 residues. V was pared by 4 bases and J by 2 bases, with 7 bases of the junction left unmatched. Germline-derived CDR1 and CDR2 are SGHAT and FQNNGV.

Only a few counts were recorded for this clone. The chain has TRBV14 and TRBJ2-1, with 8 bases aligning to TRBD1. Germline V CDR1 and CDR2: SGHDN, FVKESK. Unmatched junction bases numbered 0, after V lost 3 bases and J lost 5 bases. The CDR3 has 13 residues. The CDR3: CASSQTGDNEQFF. DNA of the CDR3: TGTGCCAGCAGCCAGACAGGGGACAATGAGCAGTTCTTC.

This chain connects TRBV27 to TRBJ1-1; 9 positions agree with TRBD1. V lost 8 bases to trimming and J lost 7 bases; unmatched junction nucleotides: 14. The CDR3 is 15 amino acids. Germline CDR1 and CDR2: MNHEY and SMNVEV (reference sequence). The CDR3 DNA follows: TGTGCCAGCCGCACCGGGACAGGGTGGATCGGTGAAGCTTTCTTT. Translating it yields CASRTGTGWIGEAFF.

This clone was found once. The chain's CDR3 is CASSPNSARGSAGYTF. For the CDR3, the DNA is TGTGCCAGCTCACCGAATTCAGCGAGGGGGTCGGCTGGCTACACCTTC. The chain has TRBV18 and TRBJ1-2, with a weak D call TRBD1 (6 bases). V was pared by 3 bases and J by 7 bases, with 21 bases between. The length of the CDR3 is 16 residues. The germline gives CDR1 KGHSH, CDR2 LQKENI.

The genes are TRBV7-2 and TRBJ2-3; D is perhaps TRBD2 (6 bases). Germline V CDR1 and CDR2: SGHTA, FQGNSA. The CDR3 has 14 amino acids. Trimming pared 6 bases from V and 1 base from J, leaving 11 bases between. CDR3 in DNA: TGTGCCAGCAGTTCCGGAGGGGGCACAGATACGCAGTATTTT. Protein: CASSSGGGTDTQYF.

The chain has TRBV14 and TRBJ2-2; 9 nucleotides align to TRBD2. The ends lost 2 bases at V and 6 bases at J; junction bases unmatched: 7. The germline V gene has CDR1 SGHDN and CDR2 FVKESK. This CDR3 has 16 amino acids. CDR3 nucleotide sequence: TGTGCCAGCAGCCAACACCAGCTAGCGGGGTCCGGGGAGCTGTTTTTT. This encodes CASSQHQLAGSGELFF.

The CDR3 region is CASSTGQGVTDTQYF. CDR3 nucleotide sequence: TGCGCCAGCAGTACGGGACAGGGCGTCACAGATACGCAGTATTTT. The chain combines TRBV10-1 with TRBJ2-3, with 9 bases fitting TRBD1. Germline lookup yields CDR1 WNHNN and CDR2 SYGVQD (reference sequence). Trimming removed 5 bases from V and 2 bases from J; junction bases left unmatched: 5. The CDR3 consists of 15 residues.

This clone is a singleton in its sample. The chain employs TRBV24-1 and TRBJ2-1; 10 bases match TRBD1. V trimming: 4 bases; J trimming: 11 bases; junction bases outside the gene matches: 16. The germline gives CDR1 KGHDR, CDR2 SFDVKD. The CDR3 has 17 residues. Here the CDR3 DNA reads TGTGCCACCAGTGACTCCGGTCCGGGACAGGGGATAGGTAAGCAGTTCTTC. Its protein is CATSDSGPGQGIGKQFF.

This clone was found a few times. The rearrangement uses TRBV21-1 and TRBJ1-5; the D call of TRBD1 is as the table states it, not checked on the DNA. TRBV21-1 corresponds to a pseudogene. The CDR3 is 17 amino acids. The CDR3 reads CASSKMVGGQGNQPQHF. CDR3 nucleotides: TGTGCCAGCAGCAAAATGGTTGGGGGACAGGGGAATCAGCCCCAGCATTTT.